This T cell receptor beta chain derives from a study of graft-versus-host responses after intestinal transplantation. The sample holds a few counts of this clone. Antigen specificity is unknown. Only in-frame clones appear in the TCRdb table, and some are missing; sequencing was by immunoSEQ multiplex PCR. The sample gives about 92,000 clones, approximately 90% of which show up once; roughly 5.6% is in the top ten. This CDR3 has 14 amino acids. The V and J ends lost 3 bases and 4 bases respectively, with 12 bases between them. The V gene's germline CDR1 is MNHEY and CDR2 SMNVEV (reference sequence). The TCR comes from a human donor who received an intestinal transplant. This rearrangement joins TRBV27 to TRBJ1-2; unclear D gene. The sample was unstimulated CD8+ T cells sorted from spleen or lymph node cells, taken before intestinal transplant. The DNA of the CDR3 is TGTGCCAGCAGTTTTGGGAGTAGTAGCTATGGCTACACCTTC. Translation gives CASSFGSSSYGYTF.